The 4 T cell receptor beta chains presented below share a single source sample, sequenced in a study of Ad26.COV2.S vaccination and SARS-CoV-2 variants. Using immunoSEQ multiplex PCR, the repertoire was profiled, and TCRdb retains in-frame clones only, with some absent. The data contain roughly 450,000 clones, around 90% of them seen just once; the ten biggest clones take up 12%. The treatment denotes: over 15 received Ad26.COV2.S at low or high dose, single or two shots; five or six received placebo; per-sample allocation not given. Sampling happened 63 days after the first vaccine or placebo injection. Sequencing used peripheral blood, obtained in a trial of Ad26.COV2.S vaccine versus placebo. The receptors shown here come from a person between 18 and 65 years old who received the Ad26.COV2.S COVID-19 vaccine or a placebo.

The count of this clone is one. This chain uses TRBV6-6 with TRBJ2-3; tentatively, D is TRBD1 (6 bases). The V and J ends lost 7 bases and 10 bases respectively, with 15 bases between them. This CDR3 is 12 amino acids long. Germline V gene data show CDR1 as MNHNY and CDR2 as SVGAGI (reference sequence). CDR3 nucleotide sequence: TGTGCCAGCACCGGCTCACAGGGTGCGCAGTATTTT. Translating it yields CASTGSQGAQYF.

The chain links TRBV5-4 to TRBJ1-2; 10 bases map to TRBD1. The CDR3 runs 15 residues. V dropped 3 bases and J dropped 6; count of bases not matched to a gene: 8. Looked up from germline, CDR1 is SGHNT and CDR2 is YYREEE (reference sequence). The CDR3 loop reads CASSSTLGTGDGYTF. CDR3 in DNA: TGTGCCAGCAGCTCAACTCTCGGGACAGGGGATGGCTACACCTTC.

The CDR3 spells CASSLSGPNTGELFF. The CDR3 DNA follows: TGTGCCAGCAGCTTATCGGGACCTAACACCGGGGAGCTGTTTTTT. This chain links TRBV7-9 with TRBJ2-2, with D perhaps being TRBD1 or TRBD2 (5 bases each). Germline lookup yields CDR1 SEHNR and CDR2 FQNEAQ (reference sequence). The germline V and J ends were trimmed by 2 bases and 2 bases, with 9 bases remaining between them. The CDR3 length is 15 residues. The full variable domain, rest sourced from reference TRBV7-9 and TRBJ2-2, is DTGVSQNPRHKITKRGQNVTFRCDPISEHNRLYWYRQTLGQGPEFLTYFQNEAQLEKSRLLSDRFSAERPKGSFSTLEIQRTEQGDSAMYLCASSLSGPNTGELFFGEGSRLTVL.

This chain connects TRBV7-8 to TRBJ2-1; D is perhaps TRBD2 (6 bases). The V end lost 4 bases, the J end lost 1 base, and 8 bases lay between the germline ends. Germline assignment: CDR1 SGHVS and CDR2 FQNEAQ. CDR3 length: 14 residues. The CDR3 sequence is CASSSLASYNEQFF. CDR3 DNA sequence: TGTGCCAGCAGCTCGCTAGCGTCCTACAATGAGCAGTTCTTC.